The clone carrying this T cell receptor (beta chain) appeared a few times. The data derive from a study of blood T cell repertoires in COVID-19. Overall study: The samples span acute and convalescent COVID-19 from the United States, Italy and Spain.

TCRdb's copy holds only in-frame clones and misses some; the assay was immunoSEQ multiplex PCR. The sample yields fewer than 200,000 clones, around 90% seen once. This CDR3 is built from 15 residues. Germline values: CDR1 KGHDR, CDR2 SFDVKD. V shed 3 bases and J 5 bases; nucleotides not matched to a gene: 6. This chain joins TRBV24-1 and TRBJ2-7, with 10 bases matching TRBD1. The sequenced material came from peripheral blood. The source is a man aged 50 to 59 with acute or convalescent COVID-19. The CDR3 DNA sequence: TGTGCCACCAGTGATCCAACTGGGACAGGGGACGAGCAGTACTTC. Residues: CATSDPTGTGDEQYF.